These T cell receptor beta chains were read from a single sample in a study of CD8 T cells in Susac syndrome. TCRdb called the immunoSEQ multiplex PCR reads again in MiXCR, with one record for every CDR3 protein. The table records around 220,000 distinct CDR3 sequences, roughly 92% of them present only once. Specimen: CD8+ T cells from PBMCs. These receptors were collected from a human donor with multiple sclerosis. CDR3s include the opening cysteine and the closing phenylalanine or tryptophan. The D gene is left open where the match is weak. Size values are once, few and many counts, or a class for expanded clones, and some rows have none.

V gene,J gene,D gene,clone size,CDR3 DNA,CDR3 protein
TRBV4-3,TRBJ2-7,TRBD2,-,TGCGCCAGCAGCCAAGGAAGGAAGGTCGGGGGGGGCGAGCAGTACTTC,CASSQGRKVGGGEQYF
TRBV24-1,TRBJ2-3,-,few,TGTGCCACCAGTGATGGCACAGATACGCAGTATTTT,CATSDGTDTQYF
TRBV7-8,TRBJ1-1,-,-,TGTGCCAGCAGCTTATCGGCGGGAACTGAAGCTTTCTTT,CASSLSAGTEAFF
TRBV7-9,TRBJ2-2,-,-,TGTGCCTCCCTGCCGGCCCCCAGGGAGCTGTTTTTT,CASLPAPRELFF
TRBV7-2,TRBJ1-3,-,-,TGTGCCAGCAGCCCGTCGTCCTCCATCTCTGGAAACACCATATATTTT,CASSPSSSISGNTIYF
TRBV7-8,TRBJ1-4,-,once,TGTGCCAGCCACGAAAAACTGTTTTTT,CASHEKLFF
TRBV12-3/TRBV12-4,TRBJ1-4,-,-,TGTGCCAGCAGGAGGGAGGGCCCTAATGAAAAACTGTTTTTT,CASRREGPNEKLFF
TRBV5-6,TRBJ1-2,-,-,TGTGCCAGCAGCTTGCCCAGCTATGGCTACACCTTC,CASSLPSYGYTF
TRBV12-3/TRBV12-4,TRBJ1-2,-,once,TGTGCCAGCAGCCAAGGAGTCTATGGCTACACCTTC,CASSQGVYGYTF
TRBV6-4,TRBJ1-2,-,-,TGTGCCAGCAGTGACTCAGGGGGCTATGGCTACACCTTC,CASSDSGGYGYTF
TRBV4-3,TRBJ2-2,-,-,TGCGCCAGCAGGGAAGGGGCCGGAGTCTCCGGGGAGCTGTTTTTT,CASREGAGVSGELFF
TRBV12-3/TRBV12-4,TRBJ2-7,TRBD2,-,TGTGCCAGCAGTTGGGGTCGGGTAGCGGGATTCTACGAGCAGTACTTC,CASSWGRVAGFYEQYF
TRBV7-9,TRBJ2-1,TRBD1,-,TGTGCCAGCAGCTCGCTAGAACAGGGGGAGTTCTTC,CASSSLEQGEFF
TRBV6-2/TRBV6-3,TRBJ2-1,-,-,TGTGCCAGCGGCCCCTCGGTCGGGCTAGTTTATTATGAGCAGTTCTTC,CASGPSVGLVYYEQFF
TRBV2,TRBJ2-2,-,-,TGTGCCAGGGTGGACCCGAACACCGGGGAGCTGTTTTTT,CARVDPNTGELFF
TRBV20-1,TRBJ2-7,-,-,TGCAGTGCTAGAAGGGGGGATGGCTACGAGCAGTACTTC,CSARRGDGYEQYF
TRBV30,TRBJ2-1,-,-,TGTGCCTGGAGTGTGTTCGCTACTCTTTCCGGGAGCAATGAGCAGTTCTTC,CAWSVFATLSGSNEQFF
TRBV10-3,TRBJ2-5,-,-,TGTGCCATCAGTGATGAGCCGCCCCCGGAGACCCAGTACTTC,CAISDEPPPETQYF
TRBV6-5,TRBJ2-2,-,once,TGTGCCAGCAGTTTACAAACCGGGGAGCTGTTTTTT,CASSLQTGELFF
TRBV20-1,TRBJ2-2,TRBD1,-,TGCAGTGCTACGGGACAGAAGTACACCGGGGAGCTGTTTTTT,CSATGQKYTGELFF
TRBV5-4,TRBJ1-3,TRBD1,-,TGTGCCAGCAGCATAACACAGGGGGCGGCAGGAAACACCATATATTTT,CASSITQGAAGNTIYF
TRBV14,TRBJ2-1,-,-,TGTGCCAGCAGACTGACAGGGAGGGTTGGTGAGCAGTTCTTC,CASRLTGRVGEQFF
TRBV7-9,TRBJ2-3,-,-,TGTGCCAGCAGCTTACCCACCGCGGGGTACACAGATACGCAGTATTTT,CASSLPTAGYTDTQYF
TRBV12-5,TRBJ2-5,TRBD2,once,TGTGCTAGTGGTTTGGAGGTCCTAGCGGGATCCCAAGAGACCCAGTACTTC,CASGLEVLAGSQETQYF
TRBV13,TRBJ2-1,-,once,TGTGCCAGCAGCGCTCAGTACAATGAGCAGTTCTTC,CASSAQYNEQFF
TRBV29-1,TRBJ2-1,TRBD1,-,TGCAGCGTATCCGAGGGACAGGGACAAGGTGAGCAGTTCTTC,CSVSEGQGQGEQFF
TRBV3-1,TRBJ1-1,-,-,TGTGCCAGCAGCCAAGATCCAACTGACTATGAAGCTTTCTTT,CASSQDPTDYEAFF
TRBV4-2,TRBJ2-7,TRBD1,-,TGTGCCAGCAGCTTCCCGGGACAGGTAGACGAGCAGTACTTC,CASSFPGQVDEQYF
TRBV7-6,TRBJ1-5,-,-,TGTGCCAGCAGCCCTAATACGTATAGCAATCAGCCCCAGCATTTT,CASSPNTYSNQPQHF
TRBV6-5,TRBJ2-3,-,-,TGTGCCAGCCGCCCGGGACTGAAAGATACGCAGTATTTT,CASRPGLKDTQYF
TRBV29-1,TRBJ1-2,TRBD1,-,TGCAGCGTTGAAGTTTTCAGGGGGAAGTTGGACTATGGCTACACCTTC,CSVEVFRGKLDYGYTF
TRBV7-7,TRBJ2-2,-,-,TGTGCTAGCAGCTTAGCTTTGGGGACCGGGGAGCTGTTTTTT,CASSLALGTGELFF
TRBV2,TRBJ1-4,TRBD1,-,TGTGCCAGCAGTGACCAGGGACAGGGAGGTGAAAAACTGTTTTTT,CASSDQGQGGEKLFF
TRBV7-9,TRBJ1-2,TRBD1,-,TGTGCCAGCAGCCTGGCCAGTGGGACAGGGCTCAAATATGGCTACACCTTC,CASSLASGTGLKYGYTF
TRBV7-3,TRBJ2-1,-,-,TGTGCCAGCAACCCTGAGGGCCAGGGTGAGCAGTTCTTC,CASNPEGQGEQFF
TRBV9,TRBJ2-2,-,-,TGTGCCAGCAGCGTGGGGACTTACACCGGGGAGCTGTTTTTT,CASSVGTYTGELFF
TRBV20-1,TRBJ2-1,-,-,TGCAGTGCTAGACCGGCTGGCTACAATGAGCAGTTCTTC,CSARPAGYNEQFF
TRBV7-9,TRBJ2-2,TRBD2,once,TGTGCCAGCAGCCCACCCAGTGGGACTAGCGGGAGACGGGTCGGGGAGCTGTTTTTT,CASSPPSGTSGRRVGELFF
TRBV13,TRBJ2-7,-,few,TGTGCCAGCAGCTTAGGCGACAGTCTCTACGAGCAGTACTTC,CASSLGDSLYEQYF
TRBV12-3/TRBV12-4,TRBJ1-1,-,-,TGTGCCAGCAGTCCCTCGGCCGACTGGAACACTGAAGCTTTCTTT,CASSPSADWNTEAFF
TRBV7-9,TRBJ2-4,-,-,TGTGCCAGCAGCTTAGGGGGACTCGAAAACATTCAGTACTTC,CASSLGGLENIQYF
TRBV7-6,TRBJ2-1,-,once,TGTGCCAGCAGCTCCCCCTCTATTTACAATGAGCAGTTCTTC,CASSSPSIYNEQFF
TRBV6-1,TRBJ1-2,TRBD1,-,TGTGCCAGCAGCTCCGGGACAGGGATAGTTATCTATGGCTACACCTTC,CASSSGTGIVIYGYTF
TRBV20-1,TRBJ2-7,-,-,TGCAGTGCTACCGGGTGGGACTCGGAATCCTACGAGCAGTACTTC,CSATGWDSESYEQYF
TRBV29-1,TRBJ2-7,-,-,TGCAGCGTTTTAACTAGTCGTCGCGAGCAGTACTTC,CSVLTSRREQYF
TRBV9,TRBJ2-2,TRBD2,-,TGTGCCAGCAGCGCCGGACTAGCGGCAACCGGGGAGCTGTTTTTT,CASSAGLAATGELFF
TRBV14,TRBJ2-2,-,once,TGTGCCACTAGCGCAACCGGGGAGCTGTTTTTT,CATSATGELFF
TRBV7-8,TRBJ2-7,-,once,TGTGCCAGCAGCCCCTGGACTTCTAGCTCCTACGAGCAGTACTTC,CASSPWTSSSYEQYF
TRBV5-1,TRBJ2-2,-,-,TGCGCCAGCACCCTGGGATACGGTTTGAACACCGGGGAGCTGTTTTTT,CASTLGYGLNTGELFF
TRBV3-1,TRBJ1-2,TRBD1,-,TGTGCCAGCAGCGAGACAGGGTTTTTCTATGGCTACACCTTC,CASSETGFFYGYTF
TRBV27,TRBJ2-1,-,-,TGTGCCAGCCGTCCGGCGCCCGGCCTCGGTGAGCAGTTCTTC,CASRPAPGLGEQFF
TRBV19,TRBJ1-6,-,-,TGTGCCAGTAGTATAGATGGGCAGACCTCCTATAATTCACCCCTCCACTTT,CASSIDGQTSYNSPLHF
TRBV12-3/TRBV12-4,TRBJ1-1,-,-,TGTGCCATCCCGGCCCCCGGTGGCACTGAAGCTTTCTTT,CAIPAPGGTEAFF